Listed here is a single T cell receptor beta chain. This PCR relied on a set of 60 Vbeta primers and 13 Jbeta primers. The data were produced by immunoSEQ multiplex PCR, yet TCRdb's version contains in-frame clones alone and is incomplete. The sample includes 150,000 or so clones, around 79% of them seen just once. The data are from a study of cytomegalovirus exposure and HLA in healthy donors. Trimming removed 4 bases from V and 2 bases from J; junction bases left unmatched: 4. The CDR3 spans 14 residues. Germline-derived CDR1 and CDR2 are MNHNS and SASEGT. The origin of this receptor is a man in his thirties or forties in good health and CMV-seropositive. The V gene is TRBV6-1, the J gene TRBJ1-2; the match to TRBD1 covers 7 bases. The sequenced sample consisted of PBMCs. The chain's CDR3 is CASSAATGNYGYTF. CDR3 sequence (DNA): TGTGCCAGCAGTGCCGCGACAGGGAACTATGGCTACACCTTC.